What follows is one T cell receptor beta chain and its context. J was trimmed by 0 bases and V by 9 bases; bases with no gene match: 5. This CDR3 comprises 14 residues. Germline assignment: CDR1 MRHNA and CDR2 SNTAGT. This sample was taken from a study of shared clonotypes between healthy human individuals. Generated by immunoSEQ multiplex PCR, the TCRdb table keeps only in-frame clones and is missing some. The sample has about 960,000 clones; 70% to 85% are singletons. Splitting the CD4+ cells yielded a CD45RA+ naive subset and a CD45RA-negative memory subset. This clonotype originated in a man between 18 and 29 years old in good health. Sequencing used memory CD4+ T cells sorted from blood. Documented subset: CD45RA-negative fraction. This chain uses TRBV6-4 with TRBJ2-1; 7 bases agree with TRBD1. This chain's CDR3 is CASRQGGSYNEQFF. The CDR3 nucleotides read TGTGCCAGTAGACAGGGCGGCTCCTACAATGAGCAGTTCTTC.